The rows below give T cell receptor beta chains drawn from one sample of a study of shared clonotypes between healthy human individuals. Sequencing used immunoSEQ multiplex PCR; TCRdb keeps in-frame clones, though not all of them. The top ten hold approximately 0.13% of the sample, which has 2 million to 2.5 million clones, 95% seen once. Sequenced material: naive CD4+ T cells sorted from blood. These receptors originate from a man aged 18 to 35 in good health. CDR3s include the opening cysteine and the closing phenylalanine or tryptophan. D genes are given only for firm matches.

V gene: TRBV2; J gene: TRBJ1-2; D gene: -; CDR3 DNA: TGTGCCAGCAGTGAGGTGCATGGCTACACCTTC; CDR3 protein: CASSEVHGYTF
V gene: TRBV5-5; J gene: TRBJ1-6; D gene: TRBD1; CDR3 DNA: TGTGCCAGCAGCAACAGGACAGGGGACTCACCCCTCCACTTT; CDR3 protein: CASSNRTGDSPLHF
V gene: TRBV30; J gene: TRBJ1-4; D gene: -; CDR3 DNA: TGTGCCTGGAGTGTAGGGGCAGGGAGTGGTGAAAAACTGTTTTTT; CDR3 protein: CAWSVGAGSGEKLFF
V gene: TRBV30; J gene: TRBJ1-1; D gene: -; CDR3 DNA: TGTGCCTGGAGTGTCATGTATCTAGCTGAAGCTTTCTTT; CDR3 protein: CAWSVMYLAEAFF
V gene: TRBV2; J gene: TRBJ1-6; D gene: TRBD1; CDR3 DNA: TGTGCCAGCAGTGGTCCGGGACAGGGGAATTCACCCCTCCACTTT; CDR3 protein: CASSGPGQGNSPLHF
V gene: TRBV18; J gene: TRBJ1-4; D gene: -; CDR3 DNA: TGTGCCAGCTCACCTCCAGGGCCTACTAATGAAAAACTGTTTTTT; CDR3 protein: CASSPPGPTNEKLFF
V gene: TRBV7-7; J gene: TRBJ2-5; D gene: TRBD1; CDR3 DNA: TGTGCTAGCAGCCTGAGGACAGGGCCCCAAGAGACCCAGTACTTC; CDR3 protein: CASSLRTGPQETQYF
V gene: TRBV7-2; J gene: TRBJ1-6; D gene: -; CDR3 DNA: TGTGCCAGCAGCGTATCCCATGGGGCAGGCAACTCACCCCTCCACTTT; CDR3 protein: CASSVSHGAGNSPLHF
V gene: TRBV7-9; J gene: TRBJ1-4; D gene: TRBD1; CDR3 DNA: TGTGCCAGCAGCGGACGGACAGGGGCAAGTGCAACTAATGAAAAACTGTTTTTT; CDR3 protein: CASSGRTGASATNEKLFF
V gene: TRBV7-2; J gene: TRBJ2-2; D gene: -; CDR3 DNA: TGTGCCAGCAGCTTAGCCGACCGCCGGGAGCTGTTTTTT; CDR3 protein: CASSLADRRELFF